This T cell receptor (beta chain) is drawn from a study of beta chain features in type 1 diabetes listed by TCRdb under 2018. Broadly, across the study: Mean age, gender distribution, total cell number and subset yield did not differ between patients and healthy donors. Regulatory and stem cell-like memory subsets were isolated from only 8 patients and roughly 8 healthy donors, whereas naive and central memory subsets came from all 28 donors. A total of 85 million to 140 million sorted cells were examined across all samples, and the number of cells per subset was strongly correlated with RNA yield. The study compared TCRB repertoires of sorted circulating CD4+ T cell subsets between recently diagnosed type 1 diabetes patients and matched healthy donors.

Overall study results and their limits: Shorter templates might be favored by PCR, yet because patient and control samples were amplified and corrected together, any such skew would affect both groups equally. In all four CD4+ subsets, TCRB CDR3 length was moderately but significantly shorter in type 1 diabetes patients. Because cDNA was sequenced instead of genomic DNA, activated cells with high expression could be over-represented, although the groups did not differ in activation or CD3 levels. Naive, central memory and regulatory TCRB repertoires appeared more similar among patients than among healthy donors. Fewer insertions and more nucleotide deletions at VDJ recombination sites were observed in patients with type 1 diabetes, implying thymic rearrangement abnormalities. Because small numbers of individuals were included in the HLA sub-analyses, any influence of HLA type on TCRB rearrangement was left unresolved.

Each donor gave one peripheral blood draw, about 100 mL on average, collected into heparinised tubes. Using a panel that included CD45RO, CCR7, CD25, CD127, CD95 and CD27, naive, central memory, regulatory and stem cell-like memory CD4+ T cells were sorted on a BD FACSAria II. Every sorted population had a purity above 98%. PBMCs were separated immediately by Lymphoprep density gradient centrifugation and were stained directly, without being cultured. To minimize batch effects, samples were stained and sorted in pairs, one healthy donor with one patient per experiment. Notes on this clone: Its antigen is unknown. No much larger clonotype is one base removed from it; base qualities were not supplied.

Reading from cysteine to phenylalanine, the CDR3 counts 14 amino acids. The read is trimmed to its CDR3 DNA, 42 bases read in frame from base 1. V lost 6 bases and J lost 5 bases, and the count of bases not matched to a germline gene is 7. The germline V gene sets CDR1 to SQVTM and CDR2 to ANQGSEA. The entire amount of isolated RNA was reverse transcribed using the High Capacity cDNA Reverse Transcription Kit, so the sequenced TCRB transcripts were expressed ones. Naive, central memory and regulatory T cell samples underwent deep immunoSEQ sequencing, averaging about 3.5 million total reads per sample. Sorted cells were lysed in RLT buffer, and RNA was extracted using DNase-treated RNeasy Micro or Mini kits according to cell number. To prevent cross-contamination, every cell subset was processed on its own, while patient and healthy donor samples were processed together. TCRB sequences were amplified from cDNA with the immunoSEQ multiplex PCR, producing 87-bp fragments spanning the CDR3 region. Sequencing of the amplicons was performed on the Illumina HiSeq platform. In the paper's pipeline: Synthetic template baselines were used to correct PCR bias computationally, reads within Hamming distance 2 were collapsed, and singletons that could not be merged were discarded. Reads were aligned against IMGT to assign V, D and J genes, CDR3 length and insertions or deletions at six rearrangement sites. Within each subset, clonotype counts were normalized to sorted cell number, after which true diversity and Gini coefficients were computed with the tcR R package. The overlap coefficient, calculated on TCRB nucleotide sequences, was used to quantify repertoire sharing. Out-of-frame TCRB sequences from naive cells were analyzed to stand in for the pre-selection repertoire. In TCRdb, the immuneACCESS table is reduced to in-frame sequences with V and J assigned. These tables do not hold every clone; where another copy was compared, an unresolved V gene accounts for under half, and the others remain unexplained. The D gene and trimming were derived from the DNA, and the V and J assignments and clone size from that table. The sample table shows approximately 170,000 clones, and roughly 60% are seen once. The top ten clonotypes cover about 0.091% of the sample.

The clonotype comes from a man in his thirties or forties with type 1 diabetes. Sequencing was performed on naive CD4+ T cells from blood. The sample's cell subset or site label, in plain terms: true naive CD4+ T cells. The chain is encoded by TRBV29-1 joined to TRBJ2-3; 11 bases in the middle match TRBD2. In nucleotides, the sequence is TGCAGCGTGAAGACTAGCGGGGCTGAAGATACGCAGTATTTT. It encodes CSVKTSGAEDTQYF.